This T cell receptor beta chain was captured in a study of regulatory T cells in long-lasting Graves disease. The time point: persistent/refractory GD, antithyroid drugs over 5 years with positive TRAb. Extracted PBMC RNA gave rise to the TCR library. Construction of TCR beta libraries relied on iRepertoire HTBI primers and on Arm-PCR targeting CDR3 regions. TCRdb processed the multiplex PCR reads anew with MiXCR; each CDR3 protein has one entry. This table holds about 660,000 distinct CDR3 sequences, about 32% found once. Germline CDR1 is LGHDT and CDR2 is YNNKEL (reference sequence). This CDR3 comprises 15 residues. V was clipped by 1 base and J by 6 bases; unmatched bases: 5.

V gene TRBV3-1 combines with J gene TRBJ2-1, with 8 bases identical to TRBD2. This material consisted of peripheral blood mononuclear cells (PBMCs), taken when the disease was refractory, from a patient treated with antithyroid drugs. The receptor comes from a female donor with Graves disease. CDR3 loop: CASSQVQRGFNEQFF. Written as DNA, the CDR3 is TGTGCCAGCAGCCAAGTCCAGCGGGGGTTCAATGAGCAGTTCTTC.